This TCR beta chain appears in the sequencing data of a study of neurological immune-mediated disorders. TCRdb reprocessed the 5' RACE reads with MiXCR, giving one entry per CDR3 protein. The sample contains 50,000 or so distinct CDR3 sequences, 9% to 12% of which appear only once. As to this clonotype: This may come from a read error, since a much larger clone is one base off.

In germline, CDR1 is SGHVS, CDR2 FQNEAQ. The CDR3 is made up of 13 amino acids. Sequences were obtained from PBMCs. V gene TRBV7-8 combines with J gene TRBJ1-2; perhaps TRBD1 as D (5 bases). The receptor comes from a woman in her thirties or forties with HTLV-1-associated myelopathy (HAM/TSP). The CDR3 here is CVSSPGTDYGYTF. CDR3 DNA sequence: TGTGTCAGCAGCCCCGGGACGGACTATGGCTACACCTTC.